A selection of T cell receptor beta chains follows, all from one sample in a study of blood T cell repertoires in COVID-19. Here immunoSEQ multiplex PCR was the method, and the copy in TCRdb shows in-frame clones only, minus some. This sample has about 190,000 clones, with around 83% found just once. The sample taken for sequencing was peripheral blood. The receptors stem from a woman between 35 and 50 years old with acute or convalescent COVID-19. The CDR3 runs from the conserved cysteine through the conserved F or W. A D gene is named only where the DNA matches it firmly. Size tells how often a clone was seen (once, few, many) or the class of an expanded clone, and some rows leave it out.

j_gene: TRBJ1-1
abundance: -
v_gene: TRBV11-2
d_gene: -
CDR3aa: CASRTGGHEAFF
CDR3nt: TGTGCCAGCAGGACGGGGGGGCATGAAGCTTTCTTT

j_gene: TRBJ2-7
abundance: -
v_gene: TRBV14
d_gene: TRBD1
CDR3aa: CASSPRQGTPGEQYF
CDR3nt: TGTGCCAGCAGCCCGAGACAGGGGACTCCCGGGGAGCAGTACTTC

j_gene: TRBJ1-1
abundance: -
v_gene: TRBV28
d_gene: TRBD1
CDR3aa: CASSLDRGAFF
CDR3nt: TGTGCCAGCAGTTTGGACAGGGGAGCTTTCTTT

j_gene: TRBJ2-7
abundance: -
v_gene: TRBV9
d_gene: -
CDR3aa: CASSVGAGREQYF
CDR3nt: TGTGCCAGCAGCGTAGGGGCAGGGCGGGAGCAGTACTTC

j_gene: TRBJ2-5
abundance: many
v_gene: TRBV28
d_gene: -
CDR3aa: CASSFLGREAVGSQYF
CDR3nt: TGTGCCAGCAGTTTTTTGGGGCGCGAAGCAGTAGGGTCCCAGTACTTC

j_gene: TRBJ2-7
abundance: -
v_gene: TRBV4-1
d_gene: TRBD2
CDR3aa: CASSQEWGGYEQYF
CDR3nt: TGCGCCAGCAGCCAAGAGTGGGGGGGCTACGAGCAGTACTTC

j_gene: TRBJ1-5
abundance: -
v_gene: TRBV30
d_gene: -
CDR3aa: CAWGNRGNQPQHF
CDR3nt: TGTGCCTGGGGAAACAGGGGCAATCAGCCCCAGCATTTT

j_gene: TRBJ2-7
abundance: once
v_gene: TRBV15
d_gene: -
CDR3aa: CATSPTGRVAHEQYF
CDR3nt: TGTGCCACCAGCCCTACAGGGAGGGTTGCCCACGAGCAGTACTTC

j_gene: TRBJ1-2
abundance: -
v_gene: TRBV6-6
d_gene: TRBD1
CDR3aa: CASSRQGSLLNYGYTF
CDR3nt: TGTGCCAGCAGTCGACAGGGTTCCCTTCTTAACTATGGCTACACCTTC

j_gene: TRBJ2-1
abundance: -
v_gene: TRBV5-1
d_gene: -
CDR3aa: CASSLGAGTFSYNEQFF
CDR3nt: TGCGCCAGCAGCTTGGGTGCCGGGACATTCTCCTACAATGAGCAGTTCTTC

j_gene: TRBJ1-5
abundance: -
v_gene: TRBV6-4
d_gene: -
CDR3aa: CASRSTGPPTHSNQPQHF
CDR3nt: TGTGCCAGCAGATCGACAGGACCCCCAACTCATAGCAATCAGCCCCAGCATTTT

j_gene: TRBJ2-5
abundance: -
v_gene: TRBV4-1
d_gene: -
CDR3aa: CASSPGRETQYF
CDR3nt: TGCGCCAGCAGTCCCGGTCGGGAGACCCAGTACTTC

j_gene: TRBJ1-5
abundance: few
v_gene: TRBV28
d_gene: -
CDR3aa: CASSFLEGYQPQHF
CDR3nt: TGTGCCAGCAGTTTCCTGGAGGGCTATCAGCCCCAGCATTTT

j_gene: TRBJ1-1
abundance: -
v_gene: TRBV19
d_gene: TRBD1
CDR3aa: CASSVTGGGTEAFF
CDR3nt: TGTGCCAGTAGTGTTACAGGGGGAGGAACTGAAGCTTTCTTT

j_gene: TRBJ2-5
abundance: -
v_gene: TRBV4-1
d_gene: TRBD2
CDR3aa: CASSRGLDRQETQYF
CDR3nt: TGCGCCAGCAGCAGAGGACTAGACCGTCAGGAGACCCAGTACTTC

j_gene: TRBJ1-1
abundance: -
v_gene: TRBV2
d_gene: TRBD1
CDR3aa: CASRTDRGEAFF
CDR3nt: TGTGCCAGCAGGACGGACAGGGGAGAAGCTTTCTTT

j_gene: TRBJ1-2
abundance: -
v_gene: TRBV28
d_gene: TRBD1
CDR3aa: CASSESRGLHYGYTF
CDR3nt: TGTGCCAGCAGTGAGTCCAGGGGGCTTCACTATGGCTACACCTTC

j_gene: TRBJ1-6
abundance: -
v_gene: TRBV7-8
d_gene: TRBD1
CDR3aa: CASSLYPTGVISPLHF
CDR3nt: TGTGCCAGCAGCTTATATCCGACAGGGGTTATCTCACCCCTCCACTTT

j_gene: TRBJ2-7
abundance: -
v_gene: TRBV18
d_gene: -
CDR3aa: CASSHSSALEQYF
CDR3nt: TGTGCCAGCTCCCACTCTAGCGCCCTCGAGCAGTACTTC

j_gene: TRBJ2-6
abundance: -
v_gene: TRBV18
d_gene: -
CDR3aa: CASSPVRGSFSPGANVLTF
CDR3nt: TGTGCCAGCTCACCAGTCCGGGGATCTTTTTCCCCTGGGGCCAACGTCCTGACTTTC

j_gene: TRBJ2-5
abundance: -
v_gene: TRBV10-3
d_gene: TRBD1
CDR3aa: CAISNLGGSETQYF
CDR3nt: TGTGCCATCAGTAACTTAGGGGGCTCGGAGACCCAGTACTTC

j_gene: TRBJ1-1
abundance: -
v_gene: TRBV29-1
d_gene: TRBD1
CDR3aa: CSVLGQGLTEAFF
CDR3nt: TGCAGCGTTTTGGGACAGGGGCTCACTGAAGCTTTCTTT

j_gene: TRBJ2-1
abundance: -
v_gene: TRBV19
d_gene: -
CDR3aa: CASSTIGRPDNEQFF
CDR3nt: TGTGCCAGTAGTACCATTGGCAGGCCGGACAATGAGCAGTTCTTC

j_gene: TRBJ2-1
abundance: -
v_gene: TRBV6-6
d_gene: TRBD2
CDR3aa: CASSQLAGGLLEQFF
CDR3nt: TGTGCCAGCAGTCAGCTAGCGGGGGGGCTTCTTGAGCAGTTCTTC

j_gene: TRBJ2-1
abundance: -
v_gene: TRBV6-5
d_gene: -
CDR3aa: CASSYSGQGRHEQFF
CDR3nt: TGTGCCAGCAGTTACTCCGGCCAGGGGCGGCATGAGCAGTTCTTC

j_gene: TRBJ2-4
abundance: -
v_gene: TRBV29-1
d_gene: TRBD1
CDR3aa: CSVGQGTDIQYF
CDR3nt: TGCAGCGTCGGACAGGGTACGGACATTCAGTACTTC

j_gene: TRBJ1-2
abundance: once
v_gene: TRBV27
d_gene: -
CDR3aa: CASSWAAGASHGYTF
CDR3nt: TGTGCCAGCAGCTGGGCAGCGGGGGCATCTCATGGCTACACCTTC

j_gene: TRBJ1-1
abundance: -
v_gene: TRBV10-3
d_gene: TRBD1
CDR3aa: CAISARTGGASAEAFF
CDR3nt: TGTGCCATCAGTGCCCGGACAGGGGGCGCATCCGCTGAAGCTTTCTTT

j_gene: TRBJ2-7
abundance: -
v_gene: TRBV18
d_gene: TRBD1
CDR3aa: CASSPPDRGGTYEQYF
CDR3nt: TGTGCCAGCTCACCCCCCGACAGGGGGGGTACCTACGAGCAGTACTTC

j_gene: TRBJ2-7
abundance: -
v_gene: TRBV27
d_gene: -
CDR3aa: CASSLNPGLGSYEQYF
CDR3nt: TGTGCCAGCAGTTTAAATCCGGGACTGGGTTCCTACGAGCAGTACTTC

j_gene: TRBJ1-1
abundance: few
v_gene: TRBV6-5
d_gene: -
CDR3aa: CASSYVALSTEAFF
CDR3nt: TGTGCCAGCAGTTACGTCGCACTTAGCACTGAAGCTTTCTTT

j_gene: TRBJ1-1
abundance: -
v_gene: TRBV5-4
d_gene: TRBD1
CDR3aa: CASSEPGGQENTEAFF
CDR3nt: TGTGCCAGCAGCGAACCCGGTGGACAGGAGAACACTGAAGCTTTCTTT

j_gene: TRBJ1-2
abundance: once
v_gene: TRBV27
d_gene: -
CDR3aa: CASSFGQDLFYGYTF
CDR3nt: TGTGCCAGCAGTTTCGGCCAGGATCTTTTCTATGGCTACACCTTC

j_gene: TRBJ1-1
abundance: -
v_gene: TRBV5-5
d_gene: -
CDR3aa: CASEKGDTEAFF
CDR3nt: TGTGCCAGCGAAAAGGGGGACACTGAAGCTTTCTTT

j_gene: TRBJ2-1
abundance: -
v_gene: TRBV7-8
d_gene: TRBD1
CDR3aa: CASSNRGGHNNEQFF
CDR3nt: TGTGCCAGCAGCAACCGAGGGGGCCACAACAATGAGCAGTTCTTC

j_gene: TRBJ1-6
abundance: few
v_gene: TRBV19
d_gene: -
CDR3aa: CASSISDRYNSPLHF
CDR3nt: TGTGCCAGTAGTATAAGCGACAGATATAATTCACCCCTCCACTTT

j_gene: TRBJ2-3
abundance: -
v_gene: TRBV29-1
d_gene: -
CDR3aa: CSVGPTASDTQYF
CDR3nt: TGCAGCGTTGGCCCGACAGCCTCAGATACGCAGTATTTT

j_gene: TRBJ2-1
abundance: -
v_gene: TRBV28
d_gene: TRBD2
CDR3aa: CASSFSGSGDNEQFF
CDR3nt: TGTGCCAGCAGTTTTAGCGGGAGCGGCGACAATGAGCAGTTCTTC

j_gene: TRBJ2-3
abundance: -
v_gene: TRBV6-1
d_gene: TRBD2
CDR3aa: CASSDNRGGSGADTQYF
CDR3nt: TGTGCCAGCAGTGACAATAGGGGAGGGAGTGGGGCAGATACGCAGTATTTT